What follows is one T cell receptor beta chain and its context. As yet, its antigen is unknown. This sample is drawn from a study of shared clonotypes between healthy human individuals. TCRdb's copy holds only in-frame clones and misses some; the assay was immunoSEQ multiplex PCR. The sample has approximately 1.9 million clones; 85% to 95% are singletons. CDR3 length: 16 residues. V was pared by 5 bases and J by 5 bases, with 14 bases of the junction left unmatched. Germline CDR1 reads SGHNT; CDR2 reads YENEEA. Naive CD8 isolation took CD45RO-negative cells positively selected for CCR7 and excluded terminally differentiated effector memory CD45RA+ cells. The study drew all its donors from Caucasian adults living in Nashville, Tennessee. Study-level points and caveats: Large depth notwithstanding, sorted-subset sequencing proved incomplete by rarefaction. Generation probability values for non-shared clonotypes were lower than those for clonotypes shared by all four donors.

This TCR derives from a man aged 18 to 30 in good health. Some clones in this sample may be carry-over from other donors' samples. The J gene is TRBJ1-2, the V gene TRBV11-3; 7 nucleotides agree with TRBD1. Material for sequencing was naive CD8+ T cells from PBMCs. The CDR3 spells CASSPPGGKQGYGYTF. CDR3 DNA sequence: TGTGCCAGCAGCCCACCAGGGGGGAAACAGGGGTATGGCTACACCTTC.